The sequence of this TCR beta chain was determined in a study of Graves' ophthalmopathy and Graves' hyperthyroidism. The CDR3 totals 13 residues. The V and J ends lost 2 bases and 3 bases respectively, with 7 bases between them. From germline, CDR1 is MNHEY and CDR2 SVGEGT. The TCR beta CDR3 regions underwent amplification from RNA transcripts. The first-round RT-PCR employed HTBI primers together with the Qiagen OneStep RT-PCR kit. A multiplex PCR was then performed as the second round. Using its own MiXCR run on the multiplex PCR reads, TCRdb lists one record per CDR3 protein. This table holds some 370,000 distinct CDR3 sequences, approximately 17% found once.

This TCR was recovered from an adult woman with stable Graves' hyperthyroidism. Sequencing input: peripheral blood. This chain uses TRBV6-2 or TRBV6-3 with TRBJ1-1, with no clear D. CDR3 amino acids: CASSYVGYTEAFF. The CDR3 region has the DNA TGTGCCAGCAGTTACGTGGGTTACACTGAAGCTTTCTTT.